The T cell receptor beta chain under discussion was sequenced for a study of blood T cell repertoires in COVID-19. The data were produced by immunoSEQ multiplex PCR, yet TCRdb's version contains in-frame clones alone and is incomplete. This table has more than 350,000 clones, 80% to 90% appearing once. Germline CDR1 reads SGHNT; CDR2 reads YYREEE (reference sequence). The V gene lost 5 bases and the J gene lost 6 bases, with 14 bases spanning the gap. CDR3 length: 13 amino acids. Comments on this clone: Other DNA sequences in this sample translate to the same CDR3.

The chain links TRBV5-4 to TRBJ1-2, with D possibly being TRBD1 (6 bases). This clonotype was obtained from a man in his late teens or twenties who had recovered from COVID-19. Source material: PBMCs or T cells enriched from blood (not recorded which). CDR3 DNA: TGTGCCAGCAGTTTACAGGGCGGAGATGGCTACACCTTC. It specifies CASSLQGGDGYTF.